This TCR beta chain comes out of a study of T-cell memory formation after mild COVID-19. The germline CDR1 and CDR2 sequences are LNHNV and YYDKDF (reference sequence). CDR3 length: 13 residues. Study-wide points: Second-wave clones with a day 37 peak had unconfirmed SARS-CoV-2 specificity.

As regards this clonotype: Its antigen is unknown. One end of the junction varies from germline; a read error may be responsible.

TCRdb reprocessed the 5' RACE reads with MiXCR, giving one entry per CDR3 protein. The profile shows hundreds of thousands of distinct CDR3 sequences, roughly 15% of them singletons. This sequence was found in a young man who had mild COVID-19 (a few samples of this study predate the infection). Cell type and time point are not known. The chain uses TRBV15 and TRBJ2-5; D is unresolved. Sequenced material: PBMCs or a T cell subset sorted from them (not recorded which). CDR3 loop: CATSGDRQETQYF. CDR3 bases: TGTGCCACCAGCGGAGACCGGCAAGAGACCCAGTACTTC.